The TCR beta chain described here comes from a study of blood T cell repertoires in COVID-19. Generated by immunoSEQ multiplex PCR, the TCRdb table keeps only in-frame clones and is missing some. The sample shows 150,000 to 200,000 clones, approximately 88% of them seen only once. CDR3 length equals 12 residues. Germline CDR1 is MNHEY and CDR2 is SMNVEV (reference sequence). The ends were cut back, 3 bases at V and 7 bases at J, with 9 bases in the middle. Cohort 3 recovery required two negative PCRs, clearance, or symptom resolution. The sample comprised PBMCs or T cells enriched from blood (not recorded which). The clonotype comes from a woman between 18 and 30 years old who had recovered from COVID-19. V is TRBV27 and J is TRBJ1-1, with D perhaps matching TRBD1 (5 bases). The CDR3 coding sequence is TGTGCCAGCAGTTTCCCAGGGCTTGAAGCTTTCTTT. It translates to CASSFPGLEAFF.